A selection of T cell receptor beta chains follows, all from one sample in a study of shared clonotypes between healthy human individuals. Sequenced by immunoSEQ multiplex PCR; TCRdb stores in-frame clones only, minus some. The table lists some 2,000,000 clones, about 94% of them singletons. The sample comprised naive CD4+ T cells sorted from blood. The receptors come from a man between 18 and 29 years old in good health. CDR3s include the opening cysteine and the closing phenylalanine or tryptophan. Each record gives: CDR3 length, V gene, J gene, D gene, clone size, CDR3 protein, CDR3 DNA. The D gene is left open where the match is weak. Expanded clones are given a class, and other clones once, few, many or no size at all.

>15|TRBV7-8|TRBJ2-7|TRBD2|-
CASNKGLAENYEQYF
TGTGCCAGCAACAAAGGACTAGCGGAGAACTACGAGCAGTACTTC
>14|TRBV5-6|TRBJ1-2|-|once
CASRPTGGPYGYTF
TGTGCCAGCAGACCCACGGGGGGGCCCTATGGCTACACCTTC
>17|TRBV5-1|TRBJ2-7|TRBD2|-
CASSSLAGGPISYEQYF
TGCGCCAGCAGCTCGCTAGCGGGAGGGCCGATTTCCTACGAGCAGTACTTC
>13|TRBV7-2|TRBJ1-4|-|-
CASSLRIGEKLFF
TGTGCCAGCAGCTTAAGGATTGGGGAAAAACTGTTTTTT
>16|TRBV12-2|TRBJ1-1|-|once
CASRPEVGEITTEAFF
TGTGCAAGTCGCCCCGAAGTCGGGGAGATAACCACTGAAGCTTTCTTT
>15|TRBV6-6|TRBJ2-7|-|-
CASTPRDQGSYEQYF
TGTGCCAGCACTCCGCGGGACCAGGGGTCCTACGAGCAGTACTTC
>13|TRBV2|TRBJ1-2|-|-
CASSGLRGERYTF
TGTGCCAGCAGTGGTCTGCGGGGGGAGCGCTACACCTTC
>15|TRBV15|TRBJ1-3|-|-
CATSRVGTAGNTIYF
TGTGCCACCAGCAGAGTTGGAACAGCCGGAAACACCATATATTTT
>17|TRBV4-1|TRBJ1-4|-|-
CASSQLNRGGQGEKLFF
TGCGCCAGCAGCCAGCTGAATCGGGGTGGGCAAGGTGAAAAACTGTTTTTT
>15|TRBV5-1|TRBJ2-5|TRBD2|-
CASSPVGAGEETQYF
TGCGCCAGCAGCCCGGTCGGGGCGGGGGAAGAGACCCAGTACTTC
>13|TRBV5-1|TRBJ1-1|-|-
CASSLDSNTEAFF
TGCGCCAGCAGCCTAGACAGTAACACTGAAGCTTTCTTT